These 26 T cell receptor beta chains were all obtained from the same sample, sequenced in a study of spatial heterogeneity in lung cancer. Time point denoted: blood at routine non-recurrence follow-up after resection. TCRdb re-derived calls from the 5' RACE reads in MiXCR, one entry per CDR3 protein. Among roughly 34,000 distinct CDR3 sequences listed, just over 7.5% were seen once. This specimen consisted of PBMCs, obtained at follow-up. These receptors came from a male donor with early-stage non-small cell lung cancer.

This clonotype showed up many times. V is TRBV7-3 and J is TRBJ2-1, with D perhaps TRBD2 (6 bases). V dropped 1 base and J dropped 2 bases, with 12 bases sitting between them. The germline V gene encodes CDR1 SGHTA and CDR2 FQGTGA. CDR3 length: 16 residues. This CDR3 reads CASSLIPSAPYNEQFF. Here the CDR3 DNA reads TGTGCCAGCAGCTTAATTCCTAGCGCCCCCTACAATGAGCAGTTCTTC.

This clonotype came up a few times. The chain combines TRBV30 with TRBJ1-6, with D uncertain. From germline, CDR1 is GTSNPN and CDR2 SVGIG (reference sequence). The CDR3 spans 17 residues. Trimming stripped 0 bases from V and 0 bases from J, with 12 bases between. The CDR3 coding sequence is TGTGCCTGGAGTGTAGCAGCCTCGAGCTCCTATAATTCACCCCTCCACTTT. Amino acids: CAWSVAASSSYNSPLHF.

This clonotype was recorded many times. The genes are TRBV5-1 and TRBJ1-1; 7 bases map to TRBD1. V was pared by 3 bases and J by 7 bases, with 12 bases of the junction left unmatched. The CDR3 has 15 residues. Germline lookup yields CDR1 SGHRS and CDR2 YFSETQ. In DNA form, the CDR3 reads TGCGCCAGCAGCTCAATTACAGGGGACGGAGGTGAAGCTTTCTTT. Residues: CASSSITGDGGEAFF.

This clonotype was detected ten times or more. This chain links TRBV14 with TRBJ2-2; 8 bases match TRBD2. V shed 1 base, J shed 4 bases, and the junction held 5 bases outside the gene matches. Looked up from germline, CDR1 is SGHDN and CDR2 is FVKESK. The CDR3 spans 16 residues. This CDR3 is CASSQVGGAITGELFF. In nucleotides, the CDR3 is TGTGCCAGCAGCCAAGTCGGGGGGGCAATCACCGGGGAGCTGTTTTTT.

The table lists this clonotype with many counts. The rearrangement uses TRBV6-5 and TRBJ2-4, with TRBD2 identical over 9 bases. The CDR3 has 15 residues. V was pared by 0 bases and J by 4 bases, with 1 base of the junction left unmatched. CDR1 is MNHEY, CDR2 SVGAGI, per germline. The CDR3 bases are TGTGCCAGCAGTTACTCCAGCGGGGGGAAAAACATTCAGTACTTC. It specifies CASSYSSGGKNIQYF.

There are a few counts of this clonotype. CDR3 DNA: TGTGCCAGCAGGACTAGCGGGGGGGACACCGGGGAGCTGTTTTTT. Protein: CASRTSGGDTGELFF. V gene TRBV12-3 or TRBV12-4 combines with J gene TRBJ2-2, with TRBD2 matching 14 bases. Trimming took 6 bases from V and 3 from J; bases not matched to a gene: 0. This CDR3 has 15 residues.

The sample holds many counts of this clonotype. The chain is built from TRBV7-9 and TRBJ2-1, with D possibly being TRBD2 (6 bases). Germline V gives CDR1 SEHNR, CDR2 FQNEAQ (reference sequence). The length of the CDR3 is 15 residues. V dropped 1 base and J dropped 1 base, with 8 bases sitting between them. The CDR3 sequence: CASSLGGRSYNEQFF. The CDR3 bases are TGTGCCAGCAGCTTAGGGGGGAGGTCCTACAATGAGCAGTTCTTC.

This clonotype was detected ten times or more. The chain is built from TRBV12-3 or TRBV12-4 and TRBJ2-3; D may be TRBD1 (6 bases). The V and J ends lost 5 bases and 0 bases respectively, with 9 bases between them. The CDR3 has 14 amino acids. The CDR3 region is CASSQTGSTDTQYF. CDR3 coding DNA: TGTGCCAGCAGTCAAACAGGGAGCACAGATACGCAGTATTTT.

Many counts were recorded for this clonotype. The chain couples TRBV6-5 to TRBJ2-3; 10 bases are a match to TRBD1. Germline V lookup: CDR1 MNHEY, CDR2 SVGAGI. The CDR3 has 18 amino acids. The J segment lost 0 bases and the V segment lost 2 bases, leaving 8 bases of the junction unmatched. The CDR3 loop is CASSYGDRGVSSTDTQYF. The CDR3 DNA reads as TGTGCCAGCAGTTACGGGGACAGGGGAGTTTCTAGCACAGATACGCAGTATTTT.

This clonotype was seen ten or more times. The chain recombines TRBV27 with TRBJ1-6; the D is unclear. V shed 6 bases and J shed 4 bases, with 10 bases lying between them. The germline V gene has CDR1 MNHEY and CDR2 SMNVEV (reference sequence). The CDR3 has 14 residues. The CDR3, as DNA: TGTGCCAGCAGCGAGGGATATTATAATTCACCCCTCCACTTT. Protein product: CASSEGYYNSPLHF.

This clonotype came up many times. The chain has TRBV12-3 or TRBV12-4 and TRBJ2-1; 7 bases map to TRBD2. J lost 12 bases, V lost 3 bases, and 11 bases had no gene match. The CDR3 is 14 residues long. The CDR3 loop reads CASSFVSGAAGQFF. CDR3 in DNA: TGTGCCAGCAGTTTTGTGAGCGGGGCCGCTGGGCAGTTCTTC.

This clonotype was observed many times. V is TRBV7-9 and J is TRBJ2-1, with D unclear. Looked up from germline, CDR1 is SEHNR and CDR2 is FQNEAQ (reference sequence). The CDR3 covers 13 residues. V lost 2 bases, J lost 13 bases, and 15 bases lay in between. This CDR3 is CASSLISGSPQFF. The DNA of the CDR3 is TGTGCCAGCAGCTTAATATCAGGCTCCCCTCAGTTCTTC.

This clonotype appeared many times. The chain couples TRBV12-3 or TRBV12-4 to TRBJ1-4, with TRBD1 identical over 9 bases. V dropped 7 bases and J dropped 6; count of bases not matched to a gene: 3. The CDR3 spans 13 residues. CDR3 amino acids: CASTWTGDEKLFF. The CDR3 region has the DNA TGTGCCAGCACGTGGACAGGGGATGAAAAACTGTTTTTT.

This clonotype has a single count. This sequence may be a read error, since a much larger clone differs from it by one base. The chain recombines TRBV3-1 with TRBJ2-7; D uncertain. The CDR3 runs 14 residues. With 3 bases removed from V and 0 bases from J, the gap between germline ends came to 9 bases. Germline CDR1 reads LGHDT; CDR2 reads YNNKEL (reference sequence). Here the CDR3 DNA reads TGTGCCAGCAGCCATGCGACTCTCTCCTACGAGCAGTACTTC. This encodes CASSHATLSYEQYF.

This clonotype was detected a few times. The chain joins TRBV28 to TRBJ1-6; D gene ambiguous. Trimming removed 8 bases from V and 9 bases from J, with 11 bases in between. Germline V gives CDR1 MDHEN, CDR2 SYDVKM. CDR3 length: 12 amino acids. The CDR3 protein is CASRQTGSPLHF. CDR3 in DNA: TGTGCCAGCCGCCAGACGGGTTCACCCCTCCACTTT.

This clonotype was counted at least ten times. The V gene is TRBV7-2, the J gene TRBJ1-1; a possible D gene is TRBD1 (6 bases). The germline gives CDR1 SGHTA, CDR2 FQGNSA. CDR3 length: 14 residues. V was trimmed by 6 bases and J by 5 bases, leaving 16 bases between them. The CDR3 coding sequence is TGTGCCAGCAGAACAGGAAAGGGGGAGACTGAAGCTTTCTTT. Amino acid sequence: CASRTGKGETEAFF.

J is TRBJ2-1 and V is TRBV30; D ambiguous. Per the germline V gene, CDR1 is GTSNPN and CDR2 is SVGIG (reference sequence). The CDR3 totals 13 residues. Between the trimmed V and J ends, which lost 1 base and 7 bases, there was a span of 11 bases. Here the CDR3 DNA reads TGTGCCTGGAGTGGTCCAGGATGGAATGAGCAGTTCTTC. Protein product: CAWSGPGWNEQFF.

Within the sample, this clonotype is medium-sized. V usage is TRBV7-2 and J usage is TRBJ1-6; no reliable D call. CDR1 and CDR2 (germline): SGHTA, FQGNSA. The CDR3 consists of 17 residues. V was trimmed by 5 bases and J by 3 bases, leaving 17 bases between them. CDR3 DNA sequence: TGTGCCAGCAGCGGTGTTGATGGCTTTTTCTATAATTCACCCCTCCACTTT. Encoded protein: CASSGVDGFFYNSPLHF.

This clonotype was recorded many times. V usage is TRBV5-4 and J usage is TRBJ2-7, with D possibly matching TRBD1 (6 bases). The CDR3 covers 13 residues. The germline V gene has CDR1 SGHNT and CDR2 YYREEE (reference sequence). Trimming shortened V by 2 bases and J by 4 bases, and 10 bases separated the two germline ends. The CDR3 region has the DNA TGTGCCAGCAGCTTTCTAGGACAGTACGAGCAGTACTTC. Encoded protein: CASSFLGQYEQYF.

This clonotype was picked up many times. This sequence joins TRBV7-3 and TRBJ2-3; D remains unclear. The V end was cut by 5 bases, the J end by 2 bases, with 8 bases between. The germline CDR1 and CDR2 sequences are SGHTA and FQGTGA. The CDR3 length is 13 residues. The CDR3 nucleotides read TGTGCCAGCAGCGACTCCTTCACAGATACGCAGTATTTT. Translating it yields CASSDSFTDTQYF.

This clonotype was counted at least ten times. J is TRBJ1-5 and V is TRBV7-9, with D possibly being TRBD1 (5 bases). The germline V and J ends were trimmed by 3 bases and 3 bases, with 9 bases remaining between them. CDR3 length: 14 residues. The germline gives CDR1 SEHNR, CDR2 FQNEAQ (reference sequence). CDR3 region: CASSFQGDNQPQHF. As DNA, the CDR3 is TGTGCCAGCAGCTTCCAGGGAGACAATCAGCCCCAGCATTTT.

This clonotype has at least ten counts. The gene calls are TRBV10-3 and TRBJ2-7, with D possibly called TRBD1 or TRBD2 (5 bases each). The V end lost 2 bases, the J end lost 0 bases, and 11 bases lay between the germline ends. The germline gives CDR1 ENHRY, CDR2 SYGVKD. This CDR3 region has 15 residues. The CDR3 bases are TGTGCCATCAGTGAGGGGGGAACAGGCTCCTACGAGCAGTACTTC. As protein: CAISEGGTGSYEQYF.

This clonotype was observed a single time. The CDR3 loop reads CASGRGSMNTEAFF. Written as DNA, the CDR3 is TGTGCCAGCGGTCGCGGCAGCATGAACACTGAAGCTTTCTTT. V usage is TRBV28 and J usage is TRBJ1-1; D is uncertain. The V end lost 8 bases, the J end lost 0 bases, and 13 bases lay between the germline ends. The CDR3 is 14 amino acids. CDR1 is MDHEN and CDR2 is SYDVKM in the germline V gene.

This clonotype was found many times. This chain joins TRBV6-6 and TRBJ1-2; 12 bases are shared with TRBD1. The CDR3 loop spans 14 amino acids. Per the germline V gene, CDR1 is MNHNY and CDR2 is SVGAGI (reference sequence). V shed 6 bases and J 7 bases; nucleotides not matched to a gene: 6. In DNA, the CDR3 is TGTGCCAGCAGCGGGACAGGGGGCGAACGTGGCTACACCTTC. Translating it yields CASSGTGGERGYTF.

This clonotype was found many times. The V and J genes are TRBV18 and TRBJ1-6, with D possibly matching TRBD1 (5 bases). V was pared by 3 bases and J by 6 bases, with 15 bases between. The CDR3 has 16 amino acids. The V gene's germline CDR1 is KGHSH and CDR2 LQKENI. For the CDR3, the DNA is TGTGCCAGCTCACCTCACGGAGGGGATGGTAATTCACCCCTCCACTTT. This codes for CASSPHGGDGNSPLHF.

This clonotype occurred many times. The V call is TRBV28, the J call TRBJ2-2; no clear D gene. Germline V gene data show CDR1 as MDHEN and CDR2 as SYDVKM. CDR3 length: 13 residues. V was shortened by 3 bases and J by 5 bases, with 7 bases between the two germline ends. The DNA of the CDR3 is TGTGCCAGCAGTTTTGTGTGGACCGGGGAGCTGTTTTTT. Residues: CASSFVWTGELFF.